These T cell receptor beta chains were read from a single sample in a study of blood T cell repertoires in COVID-19. Clones were sequenced by immunoSEQ multiplex PCR, and TCRdb holds only the in-frame ones, with some missing. The sample lists around 170,000 clones; roughly 78% were seen once. Sequenced sample: peripheral blood. The receptors were sampled from a man between 65 and 85 years old with active or convalescent COVID-19. Both conserved end residues are part of each CDR3. The D gene is left open where the match is weak. Rows give clone size only sometimes, using once, few, many, or a class for an expanded clone.

D gene,V gene,J gene,clone size,CDR3 protein,CDR3 DNA
NA,TRBV9,TRBJ2-1,NA,CASSSAEVSPVF,TGTGCCAGCAGCTCAGCAGAGGTATCTCCCGTCTTC
NA,TRBV18,TRBJ2-7,NA,CASSPGQGVWYEQYF,TGTGCCAGCTCACCGGGTCAAGGGGTCTGGTACGAGCAGTACTTC
TRBD2,TRBV9,TRBJ2-1,medium-sized,CASSDGLADEQFF,TGTGCCAGCAGCGATGGACTAGCGGACGAGCAGTTCTTC
TRBD1,TRBV5-1,TRBJ1-2,NA,CASRTGQGDIYGYTF,TGCGCCAGCAGGACGGGACAGGGGGATATATATGGCTACACCTTC
NA,TRBV10-1,TRBJ2-1,NA,CASSGNTIRNEQFF,TGCGCCAGCAGTGGCAACACCATCCGCAATGAGCAGTTCTTC
TRBD1,TRBV5-1,TRBJ1-1,NA,CASSKQGVGTEAFF,TGCGCCAGCTCAAAACAGGGGGTTGGCACTGAAGCTTTCTTT
TRBD1,TRBV6-5,TRBJ1-5,NA,CASSYSGQGEQPQHF,TGTGCCAGCAGTTACTCGGGACAGGGGGAACAGCCCCAGCATTTT
NA,TRBV6-1,TRBJ1-2,once,CASSEIPTGVGYTF,TGTGCCAGCAGTGAAATCCCGACAGGCGTAGGCTACACCTTC
NA,TRBV11-2,TRBJ2-5,NA,CASSLGATQETQYF,TGTGCCAGCAGCTTAGGAGCGACTCAAGAGACCCAGTACTTC
TRBD1,TRBV27,TRBJ1-1,NA,CASSSQGGEAFF,TGTGCCAGCAGTTCCCAGGGGGGTGAAGCTTTCTTT
TRBD1,TRBV19,TRBJ1-1,few,CASNEDREMNTEAFF,TGTGCCAGTAATGAGGACAGGGAAATGAACACTGAAGCTTTCTTT
NA,TRBV7-6,TRBJ2-2,NA,CASSLVRSTGELFF,TGTGCCAGCAGCTTAGTTCGCAGCACCGGGGAGCTGTTTTTT
TRBD1,TRBV24-1,TRBJ2-1,NA,CATSDLGDRGNEQFF,TGTGCCACCAGTGATTTAGGGGACAGAGGGAATGAGCAGTTCTTC
TRBD2,TRBV3-1/TRBV3-2,TRBJ2-5,few,CASSPSGGETQYF,TGTGCCAGCAGCCCAAGCGGGGGGGAGACCCAGTACTTC
NA,TRBV15,TRBJ1-1,NA,CATSRAAGAIEAFF,TGTGCCACCAGCAGAGCCGCGGGGGCCATTGAAGCTTTCTTT
NA,TRBV4-2,TRBJ1-1,once,CASSQDNGRNTEAFF,TGTGCCAGCAGCCAAGATAATGGGCGGAACACTGAAGCTTTCTTT
NA,TRBV5-1,TRBJ1-2,NA,CASSPEARVGLGYTF,TGCGCCAGCAGCCCTGAGGCCAGGGTCGGGTTGGGCTACACCTTC
NA,TRBV7-9,TRBJ1-4,once,CASTRGGGNEKLFF,TGTGCCAGCACAAGGGGAGGCGGTAATGAAAAACTGTTTTTT
TRBD2,TRBV3-1/TRBV3-2,TRBJ2-1,once,CASSPGVAGGQGEQFF,TGTGCCAGCAGCCCAGGAGTAGCGGGGGGGCAAGGTGAGCAGTTCTTC
NA,TRBV2,TRBJ1-1,NA,CASSEPLGGTEAFF,TGTGCCAGCAGTGAACCCCTGGGGGGGACTGAAGCTTTCTTT
TRBD2,TRBV5-1,TRBJ2-3,NA,CASSLGLAGDTDTQYF,TGCGCCAGCAGCTTGGGTCTAGCGGGTGACACAGATACGCAGTATTTT
NA,TRBV9,TRBJ2-7,NA,CASSVGGLADFSYEQYF,TGTGCCAGCAGCGTAGGGGGGCTAGCGGACTTTTCCTACGAGCAGTACTTC
NA,TRBV7-3,TRBJ2-2,NA,CASSFLATENTGELFF,TGTGCCAGCAGCTTCCTGGCGACAGAAAACACCGGGGAGCTGTTTTTT
NA,TRBV7-9,TRBJ1-5,few,CASSGGSGVDNQPQHF,TGTGCCAGCAGCGGGGGCTCAGGGGTCGACAATCAGCCCCAGCATTTT
NA,TRBV19,TRBJ1-6,once,CASTMGPGSPLHF,TGTGCCAGTACCATGGGCCCAGGTTCACCCCTCCACTTT
TRBD1,TRBV7-9,TRBJ1-1,NA,CASSIQGGTEAFF,TGTGCCAGCAGCATCCAGGGGGGAACTGAAGCTTTCTTT
NA,TRBV24-1,TRBJ1-1,NA,CATSDLEGHELMNTEAFF,TGTGCCACCAGTGATTTGGAGGGCCACGAACTTATGAACACTGAAGCTTTCTTT
TRBD2,TRBV5-3,TRBJ2-3,NA,CARSQMTSGDTDTQYF,TGTGCCAGAAGCCAAATGACTAGCGGGGACACAGATACGCAGTATTTT
NA,TRBV6-1,TRBJ2-1,NA,CASSEMSLNNEQFF,TGTGCCAGCAGTGAAATGTCGTTAAATAATGAGCAGTTCTTC
NA,TRBV5-4,TRBJ2-2,NA,CASRRDGTNTGELFF,TGTGCCAGCAGGCGGGACGGCACGAACACCGGGGAGCTGTTTTTT
TRBD2,TRBV5-1,TRBJ2-3,NA,CASSLVSGSWTDTQYF,TGCGCCAGCAGCTTGGTTAGCGGGAGTTGGACAGATACGCAGTATTTT
TRBD1,TRBV4-2,TRBJ2-7,NA,CASSQERQGREQYF,TGTGCCAGCAGCCAAGAAAGACAGGGTCGCGAGCAGTACTTC
NA,TRBV12-5,TRBJ2-2,few,CASGLVQAGELFF,TGTGCTAGTGGTTTGGTACAGGCCGGGGAGCTGTTTTTT
NA,TRBV24-1,TRBJ2-1,NA,CATSDHRQVRNEQFF,TGTGCCACCAGTGATCATAGACAGGTCAGGAATGAGCAGTTCTTC
TRBD1,TRBV19,TRBJ1-2,NA,CASSSNRGRGYTF,TGTGCCAGTAGTAGTAACAGGGGGCGAGGCTACACCTTC
NA,TRBV6-5,TRBJ2-3,NA,CASTLAEYTDTQYF,TGTGCCAGCACCCTCGCGGAGTACACAGATACGCAGTATTTT
NA,TRBV6-1,TRBJ2-2,NA,CATTGWDTGELFF,TGTGCCACTACAGGGTGGGACACCGGGGAGCTGTTTTTT
TRBD2,TRBV6-5,TRBJ2-5,NA,CASSYGLAGAQETQYF,TGTGCCAGCAGTTACGGACTAGCGGGAGCTCAAGAGACTCAGTACTTC
NA,TRBV9,TRBJ1-4,NA,CASSVAGQPNEKLFF,TGTGCCAGCAGCGTAGCGGGTCAGCCTAATGAAAAACTGTTTTTT
NA,TRBV18,TRBJ2-1,NA,CASSASAVVDSDEQFF,TGTGCCAGCTCCGCTAGCGCGGTGGTAGATAGTGATGAGCAGTTCTTC
NA,TRBV5-1,TRBJ2-3,NA,CASRILAASTDTQYF,TGCGCCAGCAGAATCTTAGCGGCTTCCACAGATACGCAGTATTTT
NA,TRBV19,TRBJ2-7,NA,CARRRGITYEQYF,TGTGCCCGACGGCGAGGCATTACCTACGAGCAGTACTTC
NA,TRBV5-1,TRBJ2-3,NA,CASSSDRNTDTQYF,TGCGCCAGCAGCTCGGACAGAAACACAGATACGCAGTATTTT
TRBD2,TRBV27,TRBJ2-7,NA,CASYRVKQREPYEQYF,TGTGCCAGCTACAGGGTGAAGCAGCGGGAGCCCTACGAGCAGTACTTC
NA,TRBV5-6,TRBJ1-6,NA,CASSWRGPNSPLHF,TGTGCCAGCAGCTGGAGGGGCCCTAATTCACCCCTCCACTTT
NA,TRBV5-1,TRBJ1-1,NA,CASKGGPTNTEAFF,TGCGCCAGCAAGGGGGGGCCGACGAACACTGAAGCTTTCTTT
TRBD1,TRBV10-2,TRBJ2-7,once,CASGQGYYEQYF,TGCGCCAGCGGACAGGGGTATTACGAGCAGTACTTC
TRBD2,TRBV6-1,TRBJ2-1,NA,CASSEKGTREPEQFF,TGTGCCAGCAGTGAAAAAGGGACTAGGGAACCTGAGCAGTTCTTC
NA,TRBV30,TRBJ1-1,NA,CAWIPPQSNTEAFF,TGTGCCTGGATTCCTCCACAATCGAACACTGAAGCTTTCTTT
NA,TRBV6-2/TRBV6-3,TRBJ2-3,NA,CASSNRRLPSTDTQYF,TGTGCCAGCAGCAACCGCAGGCTCCCTAGCACAGATACGCAGTATTTT
TRBD2,TRBV2,TRBJ2-3,few,CASNRLAGNRVSTDTQYF,TGTGCCAGCAATCGTCTAGCGGGGAACCGCGTCAGCACAGATACGCAGTATTTT
TRBD1,TRBV9,TRBJ1-4,NA,CASSLSPAGGNEKLFF,TGTGCCAGCAGCCTCTCTCCGGCAGGGGGGAATGAAAAACTGTTTTTT
TRBD2,TRBV6-6,TRBJ2-3,NA,CASSYPRLASDTQYF,TGTGCCAGCAGTTACCCGCGACTAGCATCAGATACGCAGTATTTT
NA,TRBV7-8,TRBJ1-6,NA,CASSSRDRGNSPLHF,TGTGCCAGCAGCTCCCGGGACCGGGGGAATTCACCCCTCCACTTT
NA,TRBV10-3,TRBJ1-2,NA,CAISDSRGYGYTF,TGTGCCATCAGTGATTCAAGGGGCTATGGCTACACCTTC